These T cell receptor beta chains were read from a single sample in a study of blood T cells in healthy people across ages. TCRdb fed the 5' RACE reads into MiXCR, producing one record per CDR3 protein. Of about 930,000 distinct CDR3 sequences in the sample, approximately 32% were seen once. These data are also associated with another study on T cells of mothers and their children.

The sample was blood. These receptors were obtained from a woman between 40 and 55 years old in good health. The CDR3 runs from the conserved cysteine through the conserved F or W. D genes are given only for firm matches. The size entry is marked missing in some rows and otherwise reads once, few, many or a size class.

>TRBJ2-2|TRBD1|-|TRBV28
TGTGCCTGGGGACCACTACAGGGGGGTCGCCCCGGGGAGCTGTTTTTT
CAWGPLQGGRPGELFF
>TRBJ1-2|-|-|TRBV7-2
TGTGCCAGCAGTCCCCCCTCCGTTAGGGTATATGGCTACACCTTC
CASSPPSVRVYGYTF
>TRBJ1-1|-|-|TRBV14
TGTGCCAGCAGGCAGGGGACCGGGAAAGCTTTCTTT
CASRQGTGKAFF
>TRBJ1-2|-|-|TRBV10-3
TGTGCCATCAGTGAGTTTTCAGGGGATGGCTACACCTTC
CAISEFSGDGYTF
>TRBJ1-2|TRBD1|few|TRBV2
TGTGCCAGCAGTGACTACAGGGGAGGTAATGGCTACACCTTC
CASSDYRGGNGYTF
>TRBJ2-7|TRBD2|-|TRBV7-2
TGTGCCAGTAACCCAAGCGGGGGGCCCTCCTACGAGCAGTACTTC
CASNPSGGPSYEQYF
>TRBJ2-1|TRBD2|-|TRBV24-1
TGTGCCACCAGTGATTCGGGACTAGCGGGGTACAATGAGCAGTTCTTC
CATSDSGLAGYNEQFF
>TRBJ1-5|-|-|TRBV4-1
TGCGCCAGCAGCCCGACTACAGGGAGCAATCAGCCCCAGCATTTT
CASSPTTGSNQPQHF
>TRBJ2-5|TRBD2|-|TRBV7-2
TGTGCCAGCAGCGGGCGCATCGGACTAGCGGGGGGGCTAAGTGAGACCCAGTACTTC
CASSGRIGLAGGLSETQYF
>TRBJ1-1|-|-|TRBV20-1
TGCAGTGCTAGAGGGTTAGTAGTTGAAGCTTTCTTT
CSARGLVVEAFF
>TRBJ2-1|-|-|TRBV10-3
TGTGCCATCAGTGAGTCCGCTGGGAGCTCCTACAATGAGCAGTTCTTC
CAISESAGSSYNEQFF
>TRBJ2-3|TRBD1|-|TRBV5-5
TGTGCCAGCAGCCAACAGGGGGCAGCAGATACGCAGTATTTT
CASSQQGAADTQYF
>TRBJ2-5|TRBD2|few|TRBV29-1
TGCAGCGTTTCAGGACTAGCGGGCGAACCCGAGGCCTTTAAGACCCAGTACTTC
CSVSGLAGEPEAFKTQYF
>TRBJ2-4|-|many|TRBV20-1
TGCAGTACCGAGGGGCAGGGGACGAACATTCAGTACTTC
CSTEGQGTNIQYF
>TRBJ2-5|TRBD2|-|TRBV7-8
TGTGCCAGCAGCGGACCTGGCGGCGGGGGAAACCAAGAGACCCAGTACTTC
CASSGPGGGGNQETQYF
>TRBJ2-7|-|few|TRBV13
TGTGCCAGCAGCTATCTAGGGGGAAGGAACAACGAGCAGTACTTC
CASSYLGGRNNEQYF
>TRBJ1-4|-|-|TRBV7-9
TGTGCCAGCAGCTTATCGGTGGAAAAACTGTTTTTT
CASSLSVEKLFF
>TRBJ1-5|TRBD1|-|TRBV12-3/TRBV12-4
TGTGCCTGCAGTCGGCGGGACAGGGGGCATCAGCCCCAGCATTTT
CACSRRDRGHQPQHF
>TRBJ2-5|-|few|TRBV7-2
TGTGCCAGCAGCTTAAATAGAGGGCCAGGGGCCTTGGGGGAGCAGTACTTC
CASSLNRGPGALGEQYF
>TRBJ2-7|TRBD2|few|TRBV28
TGTGCCAGCAGTTTGGGAGGGACTTGGTGGTACGAGCAGTACTTC
CASSLGGTWWYEQYF
>TRBJ1-3|TRBD1|-|TRBV9
TGTGCCAGCAGCCCAGGACAGGGCCCTGGAAACATCATATATTTT
CASSPGQGPGNIIYF
>TRBJ2-1|-|-|TRBV24-1
TGTGCCACCAGTGATTTCCGGGGGACTTCCTACAATGAGCAGTTCTTC
CATSDFRGTSYNEQFF
>TRBJ1-1|-|many|TRBV7-2
TGTGCCAGCAGCTTCTCTACGACAGCGAACACTGAAGCTTTCTTT
CASSFSTTANTEAFF
>TRBJ1-4|-|-|TRBV3-1
TGTGCCAGCAGCCCCCGGGAACGGCCTGCAACTAATGAAAAACTGTTTTTT
CASSPRERPATNEKLFF
>TRBJ1-1|-|-|TRBV4-1
TGCGCCAGCCGCCAAGCCGGATTTAGGATTATGAACACTGAAGCTTTCTTT
CASRQAGFRIMNTEAFF
>TRBJ1-4|-|few|TRBV12-3/TRBV12-4
TGTGCCAGCAGTTCACTAGGGGGGGTAGGAAAACTGTTTTTT
CASSSLGGVGKLFF
>TRBJ1-2|TRBD1|-|TRBV29-1
TGCAGCGCGTTTCTGACAGGGCGCGGCTACACCTTC
CSAFLTGRGYTF
>TRBJ2-3|TRBD2|few|TRBV7-6
TGTGCCAGCAGCTTAACATATCGGCGGGGGGGACTAATAGTTCCAGATACGCAGTATTTT
CASSLTYRRGGLIVPDTQYF
>TRBJ2-7|TRBD2|-|TRBV28
TGTGCCGGCAGTTTATTTAGCGGGGCCTCCTGCGAGCAGTACTTC
CAGSLFSGASCEQYF
>TRBJ2-7|-|many|TRBV10-3
TGTGCCATCAGTAGCAAGAGGTCCACCTACGAGCAGTACTTC
CAISSKRSTYEQYF
>TRBJ1-1|-|-|TRBV5-1
TGCGCCAGCTACCAAGGGGCTGAAGCTTTCTTT
CASYQGAEAFF
>TRBJ1-1|-|-|TRBV11-2
TGTGCCAGCAGCCTCACTATGAGGGGGTCGAACACTGAAGCTTTCTTT
CASSLTMRGSNTEAFF
>TRBJ2-3|-|-|TRBV4-3
TGCGCCAGCAGCCAAGATGCCCATAGCACAGATACGCAGTATTTT
CASSQDAHSTDTQYF
>TRBJ2-5|TRBD2|many|TRBV5-6
TGTGCCAGCGGAGGTTGGCGGGGGGGCCAGGAGACCCAGTACTTC
CASGGWRGGQETQYF
>TRBJ2-2|-|-|TRBV12-3/TRBV12-4
TGTGCCAGCACCGGGAGCAGGAACACCGGGGAGCTGTTTTTT
CASTGSRNTGELFF
>TRBJ2-2|TRBD2|-|TRBV7-3
TGTGCCAGCAGCTTAAACCCTAGCGGGGTGAACACCGGGGAGCTGTTTTTT
CASSLNPSGVNTGELFF
>TRBJ2-7|-|few|TRBV19
TGTGCCAGTAGTATCGCCAGAACCTACGAGCAGTACTTC
CASSIARTYEQYF
>TRBJ2-7|-|many|TRBV28
TGTGCCAGCAGTTTGGAGGGGCAGGGAACTCACAGCTCCTACGAGCAGTACTTC
CASSLEGQGTHSSYEQYF
>TRBJ2-5|TRBD2|many|TRBV25-1
TGTGCCAGCAGTGAAATCCCTGCCGGGGGGTATCAAGAGACCCAGTACTTC
CASSEIPAGGYQETQYF
>TRBJ2-7|-|-|TRBV6-6
TGTGCCAGCAATACAGGGACTTGGCAGTACTTC
CASNTGTWQYF
>TRBJ2-1|TRBD2|-|TRBV20-1
TGCAGTGCTAGAGGACTAGCGGGTGCATACAATGAGCAGTTCTTC
CSARGLAGAYNEQFF
>TRBJ2-3|-|few|TRBV7-6
TGTGCCAGCAGCCACCACAGCGATGCGCAGTATTTT
CASSHHSDAQYF
>TRBJ2-7|-|-|TRBV7-2
TGTGCCAGCAGCCCAGCAAGGCTGGAGCAGTACTTC
CASSPARLEQYF
>TRBJ1-1|TRBD1|-|TRBV7-3
TGTGCCAGCAGCTCTACCGGGACAGGGGACACTGGAGCTTTCTTT
CASSSTGTGDTGAFF
>TRBJ2-7|-|many|TRBV27
TGTGCCAGCCGAGGGACCAACTCCTACGAGCAGTACTTC
CASRGTNSYEQYF